What follows are 7 T cell receptor beta chains derived from one specimen sequenced in a study of blood T cell repertoires in COVID-19. Sequencing was performed with immunoSEQ multiplex PCR; in TCRdb, only in-frame clones are kept and a portion is missing. The data hold some 150,000 clones, with about 88% observed a single time. Sequenced input: peripheral blood. These receptor sequences come from a woman older than 75 in a cohort sampled during active or convalescent COVID-19.

V usage is TRBV7-2 and J usage is TRBJ1-3, with 9 nucleotides matching TRBD1. Trimming at V came to 5 bases and at J to 6 bases, leaving 5 bases not matched to a gene. This CDR3 spans 14 amino acids. The germline V gene has CDR1 SGHTA and CDR2 FQGNSA. CDR3 coding DNA: TGTGCCAGCAGCACCGGGACAGGGAAAAACACCATATATTTT. It specifies CASSTGTGKNTIYF.

This chain joins TRBV12-3 or TRBV12-4 and TRBJ2-7; D ambiguous. The ends were cut back, 3 bases at V and 2 bases at J, with 5 bases in the middle. The CDR3 is 12 amino acids. Here the CDR3 reads CASSFLPYEQYF. Here the CDR3 DNA reads TGTGCCAGCAGTTTTCTTCCCTACGAGCAGTACTTC.

The rearrangement uses TRBV15 and TRBJ2-5; D gene uncertain. Trimming stripped 5 bases from V and 4 bases from J, with 17 bases between. Germline-derived CDR1 and CDR2 are LNHNV and YYDKDF (reference sequence). The CDR3 covers 15 residues. The CDR3 region has the DNA TGTGCCACCAGCCCCTCACCGCACAATGCAGAGACCCAGTACTTC. It translates to CATSPSPHNAETQYF.

This clone was seen a few times. The chain carries TRBV4-3 and TRBJ2-1; 10 nucleotides line up with TRBD2. The CDR3 runs 17 residues. Germline V CDR1 and CDR2: LGHNA, YSLEER. The J segment lost 7 bases and the V segment lost 0 bases, leaving 9 bases of the junction unmatched. The CDR3 here is CASSQDLGLAVGNEQFF. The DNA of the CDR3 is TGCGCCAGCAGCCAAGATCTAGGACTAGCGGTAGGGAATGAGCAGTTCTTC.

The chain employs TRBV3-1 (or the pseudogene TRBV3-2) and TRBJ2-2; 7 bases agree with TRBD2. CDR1 is LGHDT and CDR2 is YNNKEL in the germline V gene (reference sequence). CDR3 size: 17 residues. V shed 4 bases and J 5 bases; nucleotides not matched to a gene: 13. The CDR3, as DNA: TGTGCCAGCAGCCCGCTCGGGAGGCCAACTCCGACCGGGGAGCTGTTTTTT. Protein sequence: CASSPLGRPTPTGELFF.

The gene calls are TRBV5-1 and TRBJ2-3; D ambiguous. The CDR3 extends over 15 amino acids. V lost 0 bases to trimming and J lost 2 bases, with 10 bases between them. Germline CDR1 reads SGHRS; CDR2 reads YFSETQ. The CDR3 DNA reads as TGCGCCAGCAGCTTGGAGTGGCAGTTCACAGATACGCAGTATTTT. Its translation: CASSLEWQFTDTQYF.

The rearrangement uses TRBV11-2 and TRBJ1-6, with D possibly TRBD1 on 6 matching bases. This CDR3 comprises 15 residues. Trimming pared 3 bases from V and 10 bases from J, leaving 16 bases between. Germline CDR1 is SGHAT and CDR2 is FQNNGV. This chain's CDR3 is CASSLAQGLNSPLHF. The CDR3 DNA reads as TGTGCCAGCAGCTTGGCCCAGGGGTTAAACTCACCCCTCCACTTT.